This TCR beta chain was sequenced during a study of cytomegalovirus exposure and HLA in healthy donors. Both 60 Vbeta primers and 13 Jbeta primers went into the PCR. Libraries were prepared by immunoSEQ multiplex PCR; TCRdb keeps only in-frame clonotypes and omits some of them. Of 150,000 or so clones in the sample, 76% were seen once. This sequence was found in a female donor in good health and CMV-seronegative. The material sequenced was PBMCs.

CDR3 loop: CASSLRDSNQPQHF. The DNA for the CDR3 is TGTGCCAGCAGCTTAAGAGATAGCAATCAGCCCCAGCATTTT. The chain carries TRBV7-9 and TRBJ1-5; no definite D call. V was pared by 2 bases and J by 0 bases, with 5 bases between. The CDR3 extends over 14 amino acids. In germline, CDR1 is SEHNR, CDR2 FQNEAQ (reference sequence).